This T cell receptor beta chain was profiled in a study of STAT3 mutations in large granular lymphocyte leukemia. Study outcomes and limitations: Every T-LGLL patient had at least one immunodominant TCRbeta clonotype. Variable sampling intervals and differing treatment regimens complicated linking therapy response to TCR clonal burden changes.

The sample holds a few counts of this clone. Its antigen is unknown. Trimming left V 4 bases short and J 5 bases short, with 0 bases between. The CDR3 covers 11 residues. The germline V gene encodes CDR1 SEHNR and CDR2 FQNEAQ (reference sequence). Each sample's TCRbeta library yielded on average around 40,000 productive templates. The method was immunoSEQ multiplex PCR; TCRdb's version includes in-frame clones alone and lacks a portion of them. This sample has about 7,000 clones, with around 60% found just once. This TCR derives from a boy aged 5 to 17 with T-cell large granular lymphocyte leukemia. Some clones in this sample may be carry-over from other donors' samples. The gene calls are TRBV7-9 and TRBJ1-6; no clear D gene. The sequencing sample was made of peripheral blood mononuclear cells. The CDR3 DNA sequence: TGTGCCAGCAGCTATAATTCACCCCTCCACTTT. It encodes CASSYNSPLHF.